A single sample gave rise to the 32 T cell receptor beta chains below, sequenced in a study of blood T cell repertoires in COVID-19. TCRdb's table, derived via immunoSEQ multiplex PCR, lists solely in-frame clones and lacks some. Seen here are tens of thousands of clones, around 89% observed once, and the top ten hold roughly a tenth. The source material was PBMCs or T cells enriched from blood (not recorded which). The receptor source for this set is a woman aged 40-49 years who had recovered from COVID-19.

J is TRBJ1-1 and V is TRBV4-2, with TRBD1 as a possible D gene (6 bases). V was clipped by 3 bases and J by 7 bases, with 21 bases between them. Germline V gene data show CDR1 as LGHNA and CDR2 as YNFKEQ. CDR3 length: 16 residues. The CDR3 sequence is CASSQNLGTLQNEAFF. CDR3 nucleotides: TGTGCCAGCAGCCAGAACCTCGGGACACTACAGAATGAAGCTTTCTTT.

The CDR3 bases are TGTGCCAGCAGTTTTCGGCTCCAGGGGTCCTCCTACGAGCAGTACTTC. This codes for CASSFRLQGSSYEQYF. V usage is TRBV27 and J usage is TRBJ2-7; D may be TRBD1 (6 bases). From germline, CDR1 is MNHEY and CDR2 SMNVEV (reference sequence). This CDR3 region has 16 residues. The V end lost 3 bases, the J end lost 0 bases, and 15 bases lay between the germline ends.

This clone has just a few counts. The V gene is TRBV11-2, the J gene TRBJ2-1, with D tentatively TRBD2 (5 bases). The CDR3 spans 14 residues. The germline CDR1 and CDR2 sequences are SGHAT and FQNNGV. With 4 bases removed from V and 7 bases from J, the gap between germline ends came to 14 bases. The CDR3 reads CASSSLLVRNEQFF. DNA for the CDR3: TGTGCCAGCAGCTCCTTACTAGTGAGAAATGAGCAGTTCTTC.

The chain combines TRBV5-4 with TRBJ1-6; TRBD1 matches at 7 bases. After removal of 4 bases from V and 7 bases from J, the junction contained 5 bases not matched to a gene. Germline V gene sequence: CDR1 SGHNT, CDR2 YYREEE (reference sequence). The CDR3 runs 14 residues. The CDR3 bases are TGTGCCAGCAGCCAAAGGGGGCCCAATTCACCCCTCCACTTT. Its protein product is CASSQRGPNSPLHF.

The rearrangement links TRBV3-1 (or the pseudogene TRBV3-2) to TRBJ1-6, with a possible D match to TRBD1 (5 bases). In germline, CDR1 is LGHDT, CDR2 YNNKEL (reference sequence). The CDR3 contains 15 residues. V was pared by 0 bases and J by 6 bases, with 9 bases between. CDR3 sequence: CASSQDVQGNSPLHF. As DNA, the CDR3 is TGTGCCAGCAGCCAAGATGTTCAGGGTAATTCACCCCTCCACTTT.

This rearrangement joins TRBV2 to TRBJ2-1; D may be TRBD2 (6 bases). V was trimmed by 4 bases and J by 7 bases, leaving 14 bases between them. The CDR3 is 14 amino acids. Germline-derived CDR1 and CDR2 are SNHLY and FYNNEI. CDR3 bases: TGTGCCAGCAGTGCGGGGGAGGTTAAAAATGAGCAGTTCTTC. Translation: CASSAGEVKNEQFF.

The CDR3 region has the DNA TGCAGCGGTGGTCGACAGGGCCTGGGCGGGGAGCTGTTTTTT. The encoded protein is CSGGRQGLGGELFF. This chain links TRBV29-1 with TRBJ2-2; 7 bases are a match to TRBD1. The V and J ends lost 7 bases and 7 bases, in that order; junction bases with no gene match: 12. This CDR3 is 14 amino acids long. Germline V gives CDR1 SQVTM, CDR2 ANQGSEA.

The chain couples TRBV15 to TRBJ1-3; a possible D gene is TRBD1 (6 bases). Germline V gene lookup returns CDR1 LNHNV and CDR2 YYDKDF (reference sequence). Deletions cut 0 bases from V and 2 bases from J, with 11 bases between. The CDR3 consists of 16 residues. CDR3 in amino acids: CATSRDTGSTGNTIYF. CDR3 bases: TGTGCCACCAGCAGAGATACAGGGAGCACTGGAAACACCATATATTTT.

The gene calls are TRBV3-1 (or the pseudogene TRBV3-2) and TRBJ1-2; 9 bases map to TRBD1. After removal of 4 bases from V and 3 bases from J, the junction contained 3 bases not matched to a gene. The CDR3 is 14 residues long. Germline CDR1 LGHDT, CDR2 YNNKEL (reference sequence). The CDR3 reads CASSLGDRDYGYTF. The CDR3 DNA is TGTGCCAGCAGCCTGGGGGACAGGGACTATGGCTACACCTTC.

The V call is TRBV9, the J call TRBJ1-2; 9 bases align to TRBD1. V lost 0 bases and J lost 8; bases outside the gene matches: 8. The germline CDR1 and CDR2 sequences are SGDLS and YYNGEE. The CDR3 length is 15 residues. CDR3 coding DNA: TGTGCCAGCAGCGTAGGAACAGGGGGCGGTCTAGGCTACACCTTC. It yields the protein CASSVGTGGGLGYTF. Supplemented by reference TRBV9 and TRBJ1-2, the full variable domain reads DSGVTQTPKHLITATGQRVTLRCSPRSGDLSVYWYQQSLDQGLQFLIQYYNGEERAKGNILERFSAQQFPDLHSELNLSSLELGDSALYFCASSVGTGGGLGYTFGSGTRLTVV.

The rearrangement links TRBV4-1 to TRBJ1-6, with unresolved D. The V gene's germline CDR1 is MGHRA and CDR2 YSYEKL. V lost 6 bases, J lost 0 bases, and 6 bases lay in between. This CDR3 has 14 residues. CDR3 protein: CASSTSSYNSPLHF. As DNA, the CDR3 is TGCGCCAGCAGTACCAGCTCCTATAATTCACCCCTCCACTTT.

V usage is TRBV28 and J usage is TRBJ1-2; D gene uncertain. The CDR3 contains 15 residues. Looked up from germline, CDR1 is MDHEN and CDR2 is SYDVKM. V was cut by 5 bases and J by 6 bases, with 19 bases left in between. The CDR3 loop reads CASSTTRRRADGYTF. The CDR3 nucleotides read TGTGCCAGCAGTACCACCCGGCGGAGGGCGGATGGCTACACCTTC.

This chain joins TRBV6-5 and TRBJ2-2; TRBD2 is a possible D gene (7 bases). Between the trimmed V and J ends, which lost 7 bases and 6 bases, there was a span of 18 bases. This CDR3 comprises 15 residues. Germline V gene lookup returns CDR1 MNHEY and CDR2 SVGAGI. For the CDR3, the DNA is TGTGCCAGCAACCCAGGGGAGGGTGAGGCCGGGGAGCTGTTTTTT. Amino acid sequence: CASNPGEGEAGELFF.

The chain has TRBV7-7 and TRBJ2-5, with 11 bases matching TRBD1. Germline CDR1 and CDR2: SSHAT and FNYEAQ (reference sequence). This CDR3 contains 15 residues. Trimming at V came to 1 base and at J to 5 bases, leaving 3 bases not matched to a gene. As DNA, the CDR3 is TGTGCCAGCAGCTTAGGGACAGGGGGCCGGGAGACCCAGTACTTC. As protein: CASSLGTGGRETQYF.

The chain has TRBV5-1 and TRBJ2-7; a weak D match, TRBD1 (10 bases). Germline CDR1 reads SGHRS; CDR2 reads YFSETQ. Trimming shortened V by 5 bases and J by 1 base, and 25 bases separated the two germline ends. The length of the CDR3 is 18 residues. The CDR3 sequence: CASRDRGATTSGSYEQYF. In DNA form, the CDR3 reads TGCGCCAGCAGGGACAGGGGGGCAACGACTAGCGGTTCCTACGAGCAGTACTTC.

The rearrangement uses TRBV2 and TRBJ1-1, with TRBD1 as a possible D gene (6 bases). CDR1 and CDR2 from the germline V gene are SNHLY and FYNNEI. V was shortened by 8 bases and J by 5 bases, with 18 bases between the two germline ends. This CDR3 is built from 14 residues. As DNA, the CDR3 is TGTGCCAGCCTCCGGGGGGCGGTGGGGACTGAAGCTTTCTTT. Encoded protein: CASLRGAVGTEAFF.

The rearrangement joins TRBV3-1 (or the pseudogene TRBV3-2) to TRBJ1-5; D remains unclear. CDR3 size: 14 residues. Germline V gene lookup returns CDR1 LGHDT and CDR2 YNNKEL (reference sequence). Between the trimmed V and J ends, which lost 0 bases and 8 bases, there was a span of 11 bases. CDR3 sequence (DNA): TGTGCCAGCAGCCAAGATCTTGGTCGGGAGCCCCAGCATTTT. Its protein product is CASSQDLGREPQHF.

The rearrangement links TRBV5-1 to TRBJ2-2; D may be TRBD2 (6 bases). Trimming removed 0 bases at V and 1 base at J, with 13 bases between. Germline V CDR1 and CDR2: SGHRS, YFSETQ. CDR3 length: 17 amino acids. CDR3 sequence (DNA): TGCGCCAGCAGCTTGGCGGGGGACCACCTGAACACCGGGGAGCTGTTTTTT. Its translation: CASSLAGDHLNTGELFF.

The chain combines TRBV5-6 with TRBJ1-5; D gene uncertain. Trimming shortened V by 2 bases and J by 4 bases, and 10 bases separated the two germline ends. The CDR3 totals 14 residues. Germline-derived CDR1 and CDR2 are SGHDT and YYEEEE. The CDR3 sequence is CASSFSGSNQPQHF. The CDR3 DNA reads as TGTGCCAGCAGCTTTTCGGGATCTAATCAGCCCCAGCATTTT. The whole variable domain, filled in from reference TRBV5-6 and TRBJ1-5, reads DAGVTQSPTHLIKTRGQQVTLRCSPKSGHDTVSWYQQALGQGPQFIFQYYEEEERQRGNFPDRFSGHQFPNYSSELNVNALLLGDSALYLCASSFSGSNQPQHFGDGTRLSIL.

The CDR3 nucleotides read TGTGCCAGCAAACGACAGGACACAGATACGCAGTATTTT. Amino acid sequence: CASKRQDTDTQYF. The chain couples TRBV6-5 to TRBJ2-3; maybe TRBD1 (6 bases). V gave up 7 bases and J gave up 2 bases, with 10 bases separating them. CDR1 and CDR2 (germline): MNHEY, SVGAGI. CDR3 length: 13 residues.

This clone was found once. For the CDR3, the DNA is TGTGCCAGCAGTGAGGGGCGGGGGTCGGATACGCAGTATTTT. This encodes CASSEGRGSDTQYF. J is TRBJ2-3 and V is TRBV6-4, with TRBD2 matching over 7 bases. Germline V CDR1 and CDR2: MRHNA, SNTAGT. The CDR3 is made up of 14 amino acids. V lost 3 bases, J lost 6 bases, and 6 bases stayed unmatched.

The V gene is TRBV5-4, the J gene TRBJ2-1; D is undetermined. V was cut by 4 bases and J by 0 bases, with 8 bases left in between. This CDR3 is 14 amino acids long. Germline V CDR1 and CDR2: SGHNT, YYREEE (reference sequence). CDR3 in DNA: TGTGCCAGCAGCGGGCCGAGCTCCTACAATGAGCAGTTCTTC. Protein product: CASSGPSSYNEQFF.

The chain couples TRBV5-1 to TRBJ2-2, with D possibly being TRBD1 (5 bases). The V and J ends lost 0 bases and 5 bases respectively, with 14 bases between them. There are 16 residues in the CDR3. CDR1 SGHRS and CDR2 YFSETQ come from the germline V gene. The CDR3: CASSLEGWKGTGELFF. CDR3 bases: TGCGCCAGCAGCTTGGAAGGGTGGAAGGGGACCGGGGAGCTGTTTTTT.

The chain uses TRBV5-1 and TRBJ1-2, with D uncertain. Deletions cut 1 base from V and 0 bases from J, with 16 bases between. The CDR3 is 17 amino acids. The germline V gene encodes CDR1 SGHRS and CDR2 YFSETQ. CDR3 in DNA: TGCGCCAGCAGCTTGTTGTCCGGGGAGTTGGCTAACTATGGCTACACCTTC. This translates into CASSLLSGELANYGYTF.

The chain joins TRBV7-6 to TRBJ1-2, with D possibly TRBD1 on 5 matching bases. Germline assignment: CDR1 SGHVS and CDR2 FNYEAQ. V was cut by 1 base and J by 1 base, with 13 bases left in between. This CDR3 has 16 amino acids. The CDR3 spells CASSLGHGQLNYGYTF. CDR3 DNA: TGTGCCAGCAGCTTAGGCCATGGACAACTTAACTATGGCTACACCTTC.

The DNA for the CDR3 is TGTGCCAGCAGCTTGCTAAGCTCCTACAATGAGCAGTTCTTC. Translating it yields CASSLLSSYNEQFF. This rearrangement joins TRBV7-2 to TRBJ2-1; D uncertain. Trimming left V 3 bases short and J 0 bases short, with 6 bases between. Germline V CDR1 and CDR2: SGHTA, FQGNSA. The CDR3 extends over 14 amino acids.

This clone was found a few times. The chain links TRBV5-4 to TRBJ1-2; D is perhaps TRBD1 (6 bases). CDR3 length: 14 amino acids. V lost 4 bases, J lost 6 bases, and 16 bases lay in between. Per the germline V gene, CDR1 is SGHNT and CDR2 is YYREEE (reference sequence). CDR3 residues: CASSVQGEVNGYTF. CDR3 DNA sequence: TGTGCCAGCAGCGTACAGGGCGAGGTGAATGGCTACACCTTC.

This chain connects TRBV5-1 to TRBJ1-1; maybe TRBD1 (6 bases). CDR1 and CDR2 from the germline V gene are SGHRS and YFSETQ. This CDR3 has 12 residues. Deletions cut 2 bases from V and 7 bases from J, with 9 bases between. Here the CDR3 reads CASSLLQGEAFF. The CDR3 DNA is TGCGCCAGCAGCTTACTACAGGGTGAAGCTTTCTTT.

The V and J genes are TRBV25-1 and TRBJ1-2; D possibly corresponds to TRBD1 (5 bases). In germline, CDR1 is MGHDK, CDR2 SYGVNS. V gave up 1 base and J gave up 3 bases, with 18 bases separating them. The length of the CDR3 is 17 residues. The CDR3 nucleotides are TGTGCCAGCAGTGAATTTTTTTCTTTAGGGGCCTACTATGGCTACACCTTC. It codes for CASSEFFSLGAYYGYTF.

The chain carries TRBV12-5 and TRBJ2-7, with D possibly TRBD1 on 5 matching bases. V dropped 3 bases and J dropped 0 bases, with 9 bases sitting between them. The CDR3 has 14 amino acids. CDR1 and CDR2 from the germline V gene are LGHNT and FRNRAP. The CDR3 nucleotides are TGTGCTAGTGGTTTCGACAGCATCTCCTACGAGCAGTACTTC. It encodes CASGFDSISYEQYF.

This CDR3 reads CASSRTRIIGNEQFF. CDR3 DNA sequence: TGTGCCAGCTCTAGGACTAGGATAATAGGTAATGAGCAGTTCTTC. The chain carries TRBV18 and TRBJ2-1; 7 bases are shared with TRBD2. Germline V gene sequence: CDR1 KGHSH, CDR2 LQKENI. The CDR3 is made up of 15 amino acids. V trimming: 6 bases; J trimming: 7 bases; junction bases outside the gene matches: 12.

V and J are TRBV3-1 (or the pseudogene TRBV3-2) and TRBJ1-2; D not resolved. The CDR3 length is 14 residues. The germline V gene encodes CDR1 LGHDT and CDR2 YNNKEL (reference sequence). Trimming stripped 3 bases from V and 9 bases from J, with 17 bases between. CDR3 DNA sequence: TGTGCCAGCAGCCACGGGGAATCTAGTTTGCGCTACACCTTC. Translating gives CASSHGESSLRYTF.